The source of this TCR beta chain is a study of T cell changes during pregnancy in multiple sclerosis. The CDR3 length is 14 residues. Looked up from germline, CDR1 is GTSNPN and CDR2 is SVGIG (reference sequence). The V segment lost 4 bases and the J segment 2 bases; nucleotides outside the gene matches: 5. Sequenced by immunoSEQ multiplex PCR; TCRdb stores in-frame clones only, minus some. The sample holds fewer than 140,000 clones; 85% to 95% are singletons and the top ten take 1.6%. The TCR was taken from a female donor with multiple sclerosis, enrolled in a pregnancy study. The chain employs TRBV30 and TRBJ1-3, with 7 bases fitting TRBD1. This sample comprised peripheral blood, obtained after pregnancy. The DNA for the CDR3 is TGTGCCTGGACCTCCGACAGGGCTGGAAACACCATATATTTT. Its translation is CAWTSDRAGNTIYF.